The 6 T cell receptor beta chains in this list originate from one sample, sequenced in a study of control samples from healthy donors and cancer patients. TCRdb's copy holds only in-frame clones and misses some; the assay was immunoSEQ multiplex PCR. The sample holds approximately 130,000 clones, roughly 90% seen once. The sequencing sample was made of blood. All receptors derive from a man over 45 in good health.

The chain uses TRBV7-2 and TRBJ2-7; D not resolved. V lost 2 bases, J lost 2 bases, and 1 base lay in between. Germline V gene sequence: CDR1 SGHTA, CDR2 FQGNSA. CDR3 size: 11 residues. The CDR3 DNA is TGTGCCAGCAGCTTAACCTACGAGCAGTACTTC. Its translation is CASSLTYEQYF.

The CDR3 loop reads CATSRQTGQGLKTQYF. In nucleotides, the CDR3 is TGTGCCACCAGCAGACAAACAGGACAGGGGCTAAAGACCCAGTACTTC. This chain connects TRBV15 to TRBJ2-5, with 9 bases that match TRBD1. CDR3 length equals 16 residues. CDR1 LNHNV and CDR2 YYDKDF come from the germline V gene (reference sequence). V lost 2 bases to trimming and J lost 6 bases; unmatched junction nucleotides: 10.

V gene TRBV5-1 combines with J gene TRBJ2-2; 12 bases are a match to TRBD1. Germline V CDR1 and CDR2: SGHRS, YFSETQ. The V and J ends lost 4 bases and 6 bases, in that order; junction bases with no gene match: 4. CDR3 size: 15 residues. CDR3 nucleotide sequence: TGCGCCAGCAGCCCAGGGACAGGGGGCGCCGGGGAGCTGTTTTTT. Its protein is CASSPGTGGAGELFF.

The DNA for the CDR3 is TGTGCCAGCTCACCATCCGCGGGCCTCTCCTACGAGCAGTACTTC. This encodes CASSPSAGLSYEQYF. The rearrangement joins TRBV18 to TRBJ2-7; the D gene is possibly TRBD2 (5 bases). Germline V CDR1 and CDR2: KGHSH, LQKENI. The CDR3 totals 15 residues. V lost 2 bases and J lost 0, with 11 bases in between.

The V gene is TRBV4-3, the J gene TRBJ1-2; tentative D call: TRBD1 (5 bases). This CDR3 comprises 15 residues. Germline V lookup: CDR1 LGHNA, CDR2 YSLEER. Between the trimmed V and J ends, which lost 0 bases and 2 bases, there was a span of 10 bases. CDR3: CASSQDHPGNYGYTF. Here the CDR3 DNA reads TGCGCCAGCAGCCAAGATCACCCAGGGAACTATGGCTACACCTTC.

The gene calls are TRBV2 and TRBJ1-3, with D maybe TRBD1 (6 bases). Per germline, CDR1 SNHLY and CDR2 FYNNEI. The CDR3 loop spans 14 amino acids. With 3 bases removed from V and 4 bases from J, the gap between germline ends came to 10 bases. The CDR3 coding sequence is TGTGCCAGCAGTGATTTAGGGGGAGGAAACACCATATATTTT. It encodes CASSDLGGGNTIYF.